Listed below are T cell receptor beta chains from one sample, sequenced in a study of blood T cell repertoires in COVID-19. Measured with immunoSEQ multiplex PCR; TCRdb has only the in-frame clones, and not every one. The sample lists some 300,000 clones, about 90% seen once, with 2.5% to 3.5% in the top ten. The sample was PBMCs or T cells enriched from blood (not recorded which). The receptor set was obtained from a woman aged 45-59 years who had been exposed to COVID-19. Both conserved end residues are part of each CDR3. D genes are given only for firm matches. Not every row has a clone size; where given, it reads once, few, many or a size class.

clone size: -; J gene: TRBJ1-2; D gene: TRBD1; V gene: TRBV9; CDR3 protein: CASSALQGARGGYTF; CDR3 DNA: TGTGCCAGCAGCGCCTTACAGGGGGCGCGGGGTGGCTACACCTTC
clone size: few; J gene: TRBJ2-7; D gene: -; V gene: TRBV4-2; CDR3 protein: CASSQEETVSYEQYF; CDR3 DNA: TGTGCCAGCAGCCAAGAAGAGACAGTCTCCTACGAGCAGTACTTC
clone size: -; J gene: TRBJ2-5; D gene: TRBD2; V gene: TRBV3-1/TRBV3-2; CDR3 protein: CASSPGTSIETQYF; CDR3 DNA: TGTGCCAGCAGCCCCGGGACTAGCATTGAGACCCAGTACTTC
clone size: -; J gene: TRBJ1-1; D gene: TRBD1; V gene: TRBV28; CDR3 protein: CASRPGQGWTEAFF; CDR3 DNA: TGTGCCAGCAGACCCGGACAGGGGTGGACTGAAGCTTTCTTT
clone size: -; J gene: TRBJ2-7; D gene: -; V gene: TRBV4-2; CDR3 protein: CASSQDARGYEQYF; CDR3 DNA: TGTGCCAGCAGCCAAGATGCTAGGGGCTACGAGCAGTACTTC
clone size: -; J gene: TRBJ2-5; D gene: TRBD1; V gene: TRBV5-1; CDR3 protein: CASSAQPGGLDETQYF; CDR3 DNA: TGCGCCAGCAGCGCACAACCAGGGGGCTTGGACGAGACCCAGTACTTC
clone size: once; J gene: TRBJ1-5; D gene: TRBD1; V gene: TRBV5-5; CDR3 protein: CASSDRTGGGNQPQHF; CDR3 DNA: TGTGCCAGCAGCGACCGGACAGGGGGCGGAAATCAGCCCCAGCATTTT
clone size: -; J gene: TRBJ2-2; D gene: -; V gene: TRBV6-5; CDR3 protein: CATSRVPGSLFF; CDR3 DNA: TGTGCCACAAGTCGGGTGCCCGGGTCGCTGTTTTTT
clone size: -; J gene: TRBJ1-5; D gene: -; V gene: TRBV28; CDR3 protein: CASSIPDGVRNQPQHF; CDR3 DNA: TGTGCCAGCAGTATTCCCGACGGGGTTCGCAATCAGCCCCAGCATTTT
clone size: -; J gene: TRBJ1-2; D gene: TRBD1; V gene: TRBV6-5; CDR3 protein: CASNTQGQNYGYTF; CDR3 DNA: TGTGCCAGCAACACACAGGGACAGAACTATGGCTACACCTTC
clone size: once; J gene: TRBJ1-5; D gene: TRBD1; V gene: TRBV5-8; CDR3 protein: CASSHGQGTNQPQHF; CDR3 DNA: TGTGCCAGCAGCCACGGACAGGGGACAAATCAGCCCCAGCATTTT
clone size: -; J gene: TRBJ1-1; D gene: -; V gene: TRBV6-5; CDR3 protein: CASYLETEAFF; CDR3 DNA: TGTGCCAGCTATTTGGAGACTGAAGCTTTCTTT
clone size: -; J gene: TRBJ2-5; D gene: TRBD1; V gene: TRBV28; CDR3 protein: CASSLHDNRGETQYF; CDR3 DNA: TGTGCCAGCAGTTTACACGATAACAGGGGGGAGACCCAGTACTTC
clone size: once; J gene: TRBJ2-3; D gene: TRBD2; V gene: TRBV4-2; CDR3 protein: CASSQGWTGGPTDTQYF; CDR3 DNA: TGTGCCAGCAGCCAAGGATGGACGGGGGGGCCAACAGATACGCAGTATTTT
clone size: -; J gene: TRBJ1-1; D gene: -; V gene: TRBV6-2/TRBV6-3; CDR3 protein: CASSYSGHRMNTEAFF; CDR3 DNA: TGTGCCAGCAGTTACTCGGGACACCGGATGAACACTGAAGCTTTCTTT
clone size: -; J gene: TRBJ1-5; D gene: -; V gene: TRBV6-5; CDR3 protein: CASSYNRANQPQHF; CDR3 DNA: TGTGCCAGCAGTTATAACAGGGCCAATCAGCCCCAGCATTTT
clone size: -; J gene: TRBJ1-5; D gene: -; V gene: TRBV5-1; CDR3 protein: CASSLGGSGNQPQHF; CDR3 DNA: TGCGCCAGCAGCTTGGGAGGGTCAGGCAATCAGCCCCAGCATTTT
clone size: -; J gene: TRBJ2-3; D gene: -; V gene: TRBV5-1; CDR3 protein: CASSLDLDTQYF; CDR3 DNA: TGCGCCAGCAGCCTAGACCTGGATACGCAGTATTTT
clone size: -; J gene: TRBJ1-2; D gene: -; V gene: TRBV2; CDR3 protein: CASIFSVFYGYTF; CDR3 DNA: TGTGCCAGCATTTTTTCGGTTTTCTATGGCTACACCTTC
clone size: once; J gene: TRBJ2-5; D gene: -; V gene: TRBV28; CDR3 protein: CASTSLPAYQETQYF; CDR3 DNA: TGTGCCAGCACCTCCTTGCCAGCGTACCAAGAGACCCAGTACTTC
clone size: -; J gene: TRBJ1-1; D gene: -; V gene: TRBV7-9; CDR3 protein: CASSLGGVDTEAFF; CDR3 DNA: TGTGCCAGCAGCTTAGGGGGGGTGGACACTGAAGCTTTCTTT
clone size: -; J gene: TRBJ1-6; D gene: TRBD1; V gene: TRBV3-1/TRBV3-2; CDR3 protein: CASRQQGQGVYNSPLHF; CDR3 DNA: TGTGCCAGCAGGCAGCAGGGACAGGGCGTTTATAATTCACCCCTCCACTTT
clone size: -; J gene: TRBJ2-7; D gene: TRBD1; V gene: TRBV11-1; CDR3 protein: CASRPDREYGYEQYF; CDR3 DNA: TGTGCCAGCAGACCAGACAGGGAATACGGCTACGAGCAGTACTTC
clone size: -; J gene: TRBJ2-3; D gene: -; V gene: TRBV4-2; CDR3 protein: CASSQERLVADTQYF; CDR3 DNA: TGTGCCAGCAGCCAAGAGAGACTAGTGGCAGATACGCAGTATTTT
clone size: -; J gene: TRBJ2-7; D gene: TRBD1; V gene: TRBV27; CDR3 protein: CASWDSPYEQYF; CDR3 DNA: TGTGCCAGCTGGGACAGTCCCTACGAGCAGTACTTC
clone size: -; J gene: TRBJ1-2; D gene: TRBD1; V gene: TRBV3-1/TRBV3-2; CDR3 protein: CASSHLQGAMNYGYTF; CDR3 DNA: TGTGCCAGCAGCCACCTACAGGGGGCGATGAACTATGGCTACACCTTC
clone size: -; J gene: TRBJ1-5; D gene: -; V gene: TRBV28; CDR3 protein: CASTSGPRDTRQPQHF; CDR3 DNA: TGTGCCAGCACAAGCGGTCCCCGGGACACTCGGCAGCCCCAGCATTTT
clone size: -; J gene: TRBJ1-1; D gene: TRBD1; V gene: TRBV10-3; CDR3 protein: CAISDRGDTEAFF; CDR3 DNA: TGTGCCATCAGTGACAGGGGGGACACTGAAGCTTTCTTT
clone size: once; J gene: TRBJ1-6; D gene: -; V gene: TRBV1; CDR3 protein: CTSIRRECDSPLHF; CDR3 DNA: TGCACCAGCATACGGCGGGAATGTGATTCACCCCTCCACTTT
clone size: few; J gene: TRBJ2-7; D gene: TRBD2; V gene: TRBV7-2; CDR3 protein: CASSEIGLAGAYEQYF; CDR3 DNA: TGTGCCAGCAGCGAAATCGGACTAGCGGGCGCCTACGAGCAGTACTTC
clone size: -; J gene: TRBJ1-4; D gene: -; V gene: TRBV19; CDR3 protein: CASRPPAGSNEKLFF; CDR3 DNA: TGTGCCAGTAGGCCCCCCGCAGGCTCAAATGAAAAACTGTTTTTT
clone size: few; J gene: TRBJ2-2; D gene: TRBD2; V gene: TRBV7-9; CDR3 protein: CASRRGGGTGELFF; CDR3 DNA: TGTGCCAGCAGGCGGGGGGGCGGCACCGGGGAGCTGTTTTTT
clone size: -; J gene: TRBJ1-2; D gene: -; V gene: TRBV23-1; CDR3 protein: CASSQSRQPPFLYGYTF; CDR3 DNA: TGCGCCAGCAGTCAATCGAGGCAGCCTCCCTTTCTTTATGGCTACACCTTC
clone size: -; J gene: TRBJ2-7; D gene: -; V gene: TRBV7-2; CDR3 protein: CASSSSTRSREQYF; CDR3 DNA: TGTGCCAGCAGCTCTAGTACGAGGTCTCGTGAGCAGTACTTC
clone size: -; J gene: TRBJ2-1; D gene: TRBD2; V gene: TRBV28; CDR3 protein: CASSPYTGGGYNEQFF; CDR3 DNA: TGTGCCAGCAGCCCCTATACTGGCGGGGGGTACAATGAGCAGTTCTTC
clone size: -; J gene: TRBJ2-4; D gene: TRBD1; V gene: TRBV11-2; CDR3 protein: CASSLVHGQEIAKNIQYF; CDR3 DNA: TGTGCCAGCAGCTTAGTTCATGGACAGGAGATAGCCAAAAACATTCAGTACTTC
clone size: -; J gene: TRBJ2-5; D gene: -; V gene: TRBV25-1; CDR3 protein: CASSELWTQYF; CDR3 DNA: TGTGCCAGCAGTGAACTTTGGACCCAGTACTTC
clone size: -; J gene: TRBJ1-4; D gene: -; V gene: TRBV19; CDR3 protein: CATLSEKGARGKLFF; CDR3 DNA: TGTGCCACCTTGTCGGAGAAAGGAGCCCGAGGAAAACTGTTTTTT
clone size: few; J gene: TRBJ1-2; D gene: -; V gene: TRBV6-2/TRBV6-3; CDR3 protein: CASSYRQENNGYTF; CDR3 DNA: TGTGCCAGCAGTTACCGTCAAGAGAATAATGGCTACACCTTC
clone size: once; J gene: TRBJ1-5; D gene: -; V gene: TRBV2; CDR3 protein: CASKKGREGNQPQHF; CDR3 DNA: TGTGCCAGCAAGAAGGGTCGTGAGGGAAATCAGCCCCAGCATTTT
clone size: -; J gene: TRBJ1-3; D gene: -; V gene: TRBV5-1; CDR3 protein: CASSLGSGAPILGNTIYF; CDR3 DNA: TGCGCCAGCAGCTTGGGCTCAGGGGCTCCTATACTTGGAAACACCATATATTTT
clone size: -; J gene: TRBJ2-7; D gene: TRBD1; V gene: TRBV19; CDR3 protein: CASRPTGVKDEQYF; CDR3 DNA: TGTGCCAGTAGGCCAACAGGGGTAAAGGACGAGCAGTACTTC
clone size: -; J gene: TRBJ2-7; D gene: -; V gene: TRBV27; CDR3 protein: CASGGHAYEQYF; CDR3 DNA: TGTGCCAGCGGGGGACACGCCTACGAGCAGTACTTC
clone size: once; J gene: TRBJ2-7; D gene: TRBD1; V gene: TRBV10-1; CDR3 protein: CASSEPTGTAYEQYF; CDR3 DNA: TGCGCCAGCAGTGAGCCAACGGGGACAGCCTACGAGCAGTACTTC
clone size: -; J gene: TRBJ1-3; D gene: -; V gene: TRBV5-1; CDR3 protein: CASRPVNSGNTIYF; CDR3 DNA: TGCGCCAGCCGCCCAGTCAACTCTGGAAACACCATATATTTT
clone size: -; J gene: TRBJ1-5; D gene: -; V gene: TRBV11-2; CDR3 protein: CASSLVQAGQPQHF; CDR3 DNA: TGTGCCAGCAGCTTAGTACAGGCCGGTCAGCCCCAGCATTTT
clone size: -; J gene: TRBJ2-7; D gene: -; V gene: TRBV5-6; CDR3 protein: CASNRRPAYEQYF; CDR3 DNA: TGTGCCAGCAACAGACGGCCAGCCTACGAGCAGTACTTC
clone size: -; J gene: TRBJ1-2; D gene: TRBD1; V gene: TRBV5-1; CDR3 protein: CASSTGTGSGYTF; CDR3 DNA: TGCGCCAGCAGCACCGGGACAGGGAGTGGCTACACCTTC
clone size: -; J gene: TRBJ2-7; D gene: -; V gene: TRBV7-2; CDR3 protein: CASSLFQGTNEQYF; CDR3 DNA: TGTGCCAGCAGCTTATTTCAGGGGACGAACGAGCAGTACTTC
clone size: -; J gene: TRBJ2-3; D gene: TRBD2; V gene: TRBV6-5; CDR3 protein: CASSSGPSGTQYF; CDR3 DNA: TGTGCCAGCAGTTCCGGCCCTAGCGGAACGCAGTATTTT
clone size: -; J gene: TRBJ1-3; D gene: -; V gene: TRBV11-2; CDR3 protein: CASSLRTGTSNTIYF; CDR3 DNA: TGTGCCAGCAGCCTACGGACGGGAACCTCAAACACCATATATTTT
clone size: -; J gene: TRBJ2-7; D gene: TRBD1; V gene: TRBV18; CDR3 protein: CASSGQGDEQYF; CDR3 DNA: TGTGCCAGCTCGGGACAGGGGGACGAGCAGTACTTC
clone size: -; J gene: TRBJ2-3; D gene: TRBD2; V gene: TRBV30; CDR3 protein: CAWRSGPGGRADTQYF; CDR3 DNA: TGTGCCTGGAGATCGGGACCGGGGGGTAGGGCAGATACGCAGTATTTT
clone size: -; J gene: TRBJ1-5; D gene: TRBD1; V gene: TRBV6-5; CDR3 protein: CASSYGQGRIQPQHF; CDR3 DNA: TGTGCCAGCAGTTACGGACAGGGACGTATTCAGCCCCAGCATTTT
clone size: -; J gene: TRBJ2-7; D gene: -; V gene: TRBV6-1; CDR3 protein: CASSESHHEQYF; CDR3 DNA: TGTGCCAGCAGTGAATCACACCACGAGCAGTACTTC
clone size: -; J gene: TRBJ1-4; D gene: -; V gene: TRBV3-1/TRBV3-2; CDR3 protein: CASSQRGGNEKLFF; CDR3 DNA: TGTGCCAGCAGCCAAAGAGGGGGTAATGAAAAACTGTTTTTT
clone size: -; J gene: TRBJ1-3; D gene: TRBD1; V gene: TRBV9; CDR3 protein: CASSPRTGVSGNTIYF; CDR3 DNA: TGTGCCAGCAGCCCCAGGACAGGCGTCTCTGGAAACACCATATATTTT
clone size: -; J gene: TRBJ2-7; D gene: -; V gene: TRBV28; CDR3 protein: CASSSRTDRGYEQYF; CDR3 DNA: TGTGCCAGCAGTTCTCGGACCGATAGGGGCTACGAGCAGTACTTC
clone size: -; J gene: TRBJ1-6; D gene: -; V gene: TRBV7-9; CDR3 protein: CASSLFLDWNSPLHF; CDR3 DNA: TGTGCCAGCAGCCTATTTCTGGACTGGAATTCACCCCTCCACTTT